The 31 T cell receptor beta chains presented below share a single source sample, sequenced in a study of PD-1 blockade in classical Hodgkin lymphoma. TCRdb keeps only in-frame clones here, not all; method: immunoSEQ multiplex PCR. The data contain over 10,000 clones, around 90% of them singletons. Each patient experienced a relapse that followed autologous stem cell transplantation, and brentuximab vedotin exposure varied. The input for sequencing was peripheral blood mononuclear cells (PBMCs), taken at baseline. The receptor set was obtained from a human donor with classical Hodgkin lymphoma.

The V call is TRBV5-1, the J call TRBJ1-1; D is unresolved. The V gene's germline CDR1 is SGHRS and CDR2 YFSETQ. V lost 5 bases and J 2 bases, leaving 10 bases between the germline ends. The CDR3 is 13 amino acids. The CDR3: CASSVNTNTEAFF. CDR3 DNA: TGCGCCAGCAGTGTAAACACAAACACTGAAGCTTTCTTT.

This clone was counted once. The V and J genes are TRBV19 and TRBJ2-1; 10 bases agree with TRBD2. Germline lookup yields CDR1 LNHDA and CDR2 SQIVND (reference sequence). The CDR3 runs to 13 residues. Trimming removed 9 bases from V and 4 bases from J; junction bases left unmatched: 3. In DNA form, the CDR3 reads TGTGCCAGGGGTAGCGGGGGGTACAATGAGCAGTTCTTC. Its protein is CARGSGGYNEQFF. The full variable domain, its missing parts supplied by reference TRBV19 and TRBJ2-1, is DGGITQSPKYLFRKEGQNVTLSCEQNLNHDAMYWYRQDPGQGLRLIYYSQIVNDFQKGDIAEGYSVSREKKESFPLTVTSAQKNPTAFYLCARGSGGYNEQFFGPGTRLTVL.

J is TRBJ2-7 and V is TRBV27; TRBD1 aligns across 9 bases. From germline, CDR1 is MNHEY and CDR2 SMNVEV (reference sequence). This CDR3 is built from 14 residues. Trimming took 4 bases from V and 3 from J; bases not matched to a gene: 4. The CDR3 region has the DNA TGTGCCAGCAGTTCGGACAGGGGTAGCTACGAGCAGTACTTC. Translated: CASSSDRGSYEQYF.

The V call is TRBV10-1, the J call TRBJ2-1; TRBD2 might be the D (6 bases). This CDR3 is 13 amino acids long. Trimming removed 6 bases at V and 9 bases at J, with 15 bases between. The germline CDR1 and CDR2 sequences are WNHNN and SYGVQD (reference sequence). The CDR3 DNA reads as TGCGCCAGCAGCGCCCGGGGAGGTGGTGAGCAGTTCTTC. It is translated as CASSARGGGEQFF.

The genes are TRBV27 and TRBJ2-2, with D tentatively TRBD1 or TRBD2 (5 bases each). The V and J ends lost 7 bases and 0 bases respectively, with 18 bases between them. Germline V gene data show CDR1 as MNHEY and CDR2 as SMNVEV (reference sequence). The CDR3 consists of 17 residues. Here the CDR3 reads CASTLYGAATNTGELFF. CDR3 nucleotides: TGTGCCAGCACTCTTTACGGGGCAGCTACGAACACCGGGGAGCTGTTTTTT.

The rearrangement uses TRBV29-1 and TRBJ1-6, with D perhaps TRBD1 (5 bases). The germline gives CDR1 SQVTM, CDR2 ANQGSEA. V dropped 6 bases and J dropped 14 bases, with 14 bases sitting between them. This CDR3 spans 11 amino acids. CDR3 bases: TGCAGCGTAGCGCCCGGGGCGTCCCTCCACTTT. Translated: CSVAPGASLHF.

The CDR3 region has the DNA TGTGCCAGCAGCTTAGCGCGAGCGACCGGGGAGCTGTTTTTT. Translation gives CASSLARATGELFF. The J gene is TRBJ2-2, the V gene TRBV7-2; no definite D call. This CDR3 is 14 amino acids long. V shed 0 bases and J shed 5 bases, with 7 bases lying between them. The germline CDR1 and CDR2 sequences are SGHTA and FQGNSA.

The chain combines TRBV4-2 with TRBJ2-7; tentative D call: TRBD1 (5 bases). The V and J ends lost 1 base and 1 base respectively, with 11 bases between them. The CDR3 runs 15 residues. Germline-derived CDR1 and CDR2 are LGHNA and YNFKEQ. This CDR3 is CASSQVWAGSYEQYF. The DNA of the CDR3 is TGTGCCAGCAGCCAAGTCTGGGCAGGGTCCTACGAGCAGTACTTC.

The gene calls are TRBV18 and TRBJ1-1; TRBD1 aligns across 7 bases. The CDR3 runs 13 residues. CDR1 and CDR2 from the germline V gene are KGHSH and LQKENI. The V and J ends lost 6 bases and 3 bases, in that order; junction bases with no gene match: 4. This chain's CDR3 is CASSTGRDTEAFF. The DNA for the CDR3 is TGTGCCAGCTCGACAGGGAGGGACACTGAAGCTTTCTTT. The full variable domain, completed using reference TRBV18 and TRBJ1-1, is NAGVMQNPRHLVRRRGQEARLRCSPMKGHSHVYWYRQLPEEGLKFMVYLQKENIIDESGMPKERFSAEFPKEGPSILRIQQVVRGDSAAYFCASSTGRDTEAFFGQGTRLTVV.

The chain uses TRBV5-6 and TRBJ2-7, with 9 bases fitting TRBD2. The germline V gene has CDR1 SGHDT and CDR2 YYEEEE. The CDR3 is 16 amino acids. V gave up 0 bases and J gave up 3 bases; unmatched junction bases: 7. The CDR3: CASSLAASGDFYEQYF. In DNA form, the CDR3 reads TGTGCCAGCAGCTTGGCCGCTAGCGGGGATTTCTACGAGCAGTACTTC.

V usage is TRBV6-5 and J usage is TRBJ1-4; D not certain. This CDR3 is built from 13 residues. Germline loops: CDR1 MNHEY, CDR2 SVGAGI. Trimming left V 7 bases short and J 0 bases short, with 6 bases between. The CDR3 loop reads CASKPSTNEKLFF. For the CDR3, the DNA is TGTGCCAGCAAGCCATCAACTAATGAAAAACTGTTTTTT.

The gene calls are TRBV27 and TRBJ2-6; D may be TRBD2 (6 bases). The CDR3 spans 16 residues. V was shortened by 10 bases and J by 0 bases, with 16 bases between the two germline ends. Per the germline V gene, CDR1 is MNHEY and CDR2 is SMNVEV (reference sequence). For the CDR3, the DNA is TGTGCCACCCAACCGGGAGTCAGCTCTGGGGCCAACGTCCTGACTTTC. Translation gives CATQPGVSSGANVLTF.

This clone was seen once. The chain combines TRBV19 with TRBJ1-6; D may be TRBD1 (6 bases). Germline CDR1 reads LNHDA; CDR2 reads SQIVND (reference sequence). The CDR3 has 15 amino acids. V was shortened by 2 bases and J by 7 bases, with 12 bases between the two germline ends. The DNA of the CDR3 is TGTGCCAGTAGTATAAATACAGGGAAGAATTCACCCCTCCACTTT. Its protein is CASSINTGKNSPLHF.

CDR3 in DNA: TGTGCCAGTAAAGCCCCGGGTTATGGCTACACCTTC. This gives the protein CASKAPGYGYTF. The V and J genes are TRBV19 and TRBJ1-2; D ambiguous. Looked up from germline, CDR1 is LNHDA and CDR2 is SQIVND (reference sequence). This CDR3 contains 12 residues. V lost 7 bases and J 5 bases, leaving 11 bases between the germline ends. Together with reference TRBV19 and TRBJ1-2, the CDR3 gives the full variable domain: DGGITQSPKYLFRKEGQNVTLSCEQNLNHDAMYWYRQDPGQGLRLIYYSQIVNDFQKGDIAEGYSVSREKKESFPLTVTSAQKNPTAFYLCASKAPGYGYTFGSGTRLTVV.

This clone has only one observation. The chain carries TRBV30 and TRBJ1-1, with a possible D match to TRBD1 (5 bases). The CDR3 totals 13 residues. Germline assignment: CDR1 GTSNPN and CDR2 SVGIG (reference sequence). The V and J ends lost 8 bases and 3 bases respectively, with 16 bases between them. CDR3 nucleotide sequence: TGTGCCCGACAGACAGAACGTTACACTGAAGCTTTCTTT. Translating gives CARQTERYTEAFF. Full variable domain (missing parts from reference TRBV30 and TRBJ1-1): SQTIHQWPATLVQPVGSPLSLECTVEGTSNPNLYWYRQAAGRGLQLLFYSVGIGQISSEVPQNLSASRPQDRQFILSSKKLLLSDSGFYLCARQTERYTEAFFGQGTRLTVV.

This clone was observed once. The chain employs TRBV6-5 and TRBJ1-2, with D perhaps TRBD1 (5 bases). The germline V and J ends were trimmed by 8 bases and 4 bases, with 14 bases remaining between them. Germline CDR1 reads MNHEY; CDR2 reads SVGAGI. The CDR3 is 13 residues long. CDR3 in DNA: TGTGCCAGCGGGCTAGGACAAGGCTATGGCTACACCTTC. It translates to CASGLGQGYGYTF.

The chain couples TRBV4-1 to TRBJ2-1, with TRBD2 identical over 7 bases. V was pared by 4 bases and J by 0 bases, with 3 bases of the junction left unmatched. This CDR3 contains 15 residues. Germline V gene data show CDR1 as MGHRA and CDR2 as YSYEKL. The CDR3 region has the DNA TGCGCCAGCAGCCCGCGGGGGAGCTCCTACAATGAGCAGTTCTTC. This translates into CASSPRGSSYNEQFF.

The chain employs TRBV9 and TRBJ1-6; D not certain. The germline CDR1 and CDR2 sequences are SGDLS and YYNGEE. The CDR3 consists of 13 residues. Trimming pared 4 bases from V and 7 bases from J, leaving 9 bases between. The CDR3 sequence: CASSFYSNSPLHF. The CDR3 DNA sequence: TGTGCCAGCAGCTTTTATTCGAATTCACCCCTCCACTTT.

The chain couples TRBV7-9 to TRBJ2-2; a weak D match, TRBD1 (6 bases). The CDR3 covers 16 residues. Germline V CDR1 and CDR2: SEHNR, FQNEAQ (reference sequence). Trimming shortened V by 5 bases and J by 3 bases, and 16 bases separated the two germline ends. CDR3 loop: CASSRDTGLDTGELFF. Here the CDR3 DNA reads TGTGCCAGCAGCCGGGACACAGGGTTGGACACCGGGGAGCTGTTTTTT.

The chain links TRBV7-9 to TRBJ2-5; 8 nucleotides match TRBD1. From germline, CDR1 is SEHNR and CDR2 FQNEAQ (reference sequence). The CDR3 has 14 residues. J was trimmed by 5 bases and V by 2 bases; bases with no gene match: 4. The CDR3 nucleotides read TGTGCCAGCAGCTTACAGGGGGCCGGGGAGACCCAGTACTTC. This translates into CASSLQGAGETQYF.

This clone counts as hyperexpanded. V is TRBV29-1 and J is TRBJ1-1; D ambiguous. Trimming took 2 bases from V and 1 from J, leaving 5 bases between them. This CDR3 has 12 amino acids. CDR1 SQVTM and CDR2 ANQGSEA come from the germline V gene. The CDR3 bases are TGCAGCGTTGAACAGGAGAACACTGAAGCTTTCTTT. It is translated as CSVEQENTEAFF.

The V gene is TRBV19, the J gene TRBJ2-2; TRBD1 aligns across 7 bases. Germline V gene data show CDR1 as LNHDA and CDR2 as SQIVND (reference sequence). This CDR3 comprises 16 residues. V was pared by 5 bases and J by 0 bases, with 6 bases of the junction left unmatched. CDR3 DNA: TGTGCCAGTAGTGGCCAACAGGGGTCGAACACCGGGGAGCTGTTTTTT. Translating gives CASSGQQGSNTGELFF. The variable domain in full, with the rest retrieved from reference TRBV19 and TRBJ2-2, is DGGITQSPKYLFRKEGQNVTLSCEQNLNHDAMYWYRQDPGQGLRLIYYSQIVNDFQKGDIAEGYSVSREKKESFPLTVTSAQKNPTAFYLCASSGQQGSNTGELFFGEGSRLTVL.

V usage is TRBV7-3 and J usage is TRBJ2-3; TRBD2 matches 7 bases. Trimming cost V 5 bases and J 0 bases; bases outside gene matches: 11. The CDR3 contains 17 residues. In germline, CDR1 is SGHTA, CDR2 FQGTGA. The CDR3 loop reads CASSQGGASGSTDTQYF. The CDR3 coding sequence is TGTGCCAGCAGCCAAGGAGGGGCTAGCGGTAGCACAGATACGCAGTATTTT.

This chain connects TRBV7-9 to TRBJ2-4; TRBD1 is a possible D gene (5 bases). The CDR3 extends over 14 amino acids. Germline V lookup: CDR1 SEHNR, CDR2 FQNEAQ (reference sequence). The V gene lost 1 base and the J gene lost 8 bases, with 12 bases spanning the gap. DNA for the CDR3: TGTGCCAGCAGCTTAGGGCAGGGTGGAGACATTCAGTACTTC. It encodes CASSLGQGGDIQYF.

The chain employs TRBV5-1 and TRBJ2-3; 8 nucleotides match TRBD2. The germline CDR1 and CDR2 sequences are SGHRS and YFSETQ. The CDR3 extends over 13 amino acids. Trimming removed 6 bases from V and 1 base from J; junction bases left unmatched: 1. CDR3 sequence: CASNGGGTDTQYF. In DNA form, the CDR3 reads TGCGCCAGCAACGGGGGGGGCACAGATACGCAGTATTTT. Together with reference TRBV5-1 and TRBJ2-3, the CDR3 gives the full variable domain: KAGVTQTPRYLIKTRGQQVTLSCSPISGHRSVSWYQQTPGQGLQFLFEYFSETQRNKGNFPGRFSGRQFSNSRSEMNVSTLELGDSALYLCASNGGGTDTQYFGPGTRLTVL.

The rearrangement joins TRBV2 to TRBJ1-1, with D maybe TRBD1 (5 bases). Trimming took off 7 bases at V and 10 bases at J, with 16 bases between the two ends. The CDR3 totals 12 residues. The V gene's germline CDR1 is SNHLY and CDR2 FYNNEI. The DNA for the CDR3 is TGTGCCAGCACGGGCACGGGTGGGGGAGCTTTCTTT. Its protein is CASTGTGGGAFF.

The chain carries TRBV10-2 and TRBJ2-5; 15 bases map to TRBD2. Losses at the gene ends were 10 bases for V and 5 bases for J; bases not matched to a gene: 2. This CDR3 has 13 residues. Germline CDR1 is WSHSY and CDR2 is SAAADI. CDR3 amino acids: CATGTSGRETQYF. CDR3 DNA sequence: TGCGCCACCGGGACTAGCGGGAGGGAGACCCAGTACTTC.

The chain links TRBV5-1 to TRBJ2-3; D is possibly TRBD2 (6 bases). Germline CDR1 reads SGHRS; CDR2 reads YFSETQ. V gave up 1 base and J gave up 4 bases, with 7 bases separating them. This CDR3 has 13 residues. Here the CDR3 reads CASSLRDSDTQYF. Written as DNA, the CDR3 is TGCGCCAGCAGCTTGCGGGACTCAGATACGCAGTATTTT. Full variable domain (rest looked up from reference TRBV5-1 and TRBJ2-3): KAGVTQTPRYLIKTRGQQVTLSCSPISGHRSVSWYQQTPGQGLQFLFEYFSETQRNKGNFPGRFSGRQFSNSRSEMNVSTLELGDSALYLCASSLRDSDTQYFGPGTRLTVL.

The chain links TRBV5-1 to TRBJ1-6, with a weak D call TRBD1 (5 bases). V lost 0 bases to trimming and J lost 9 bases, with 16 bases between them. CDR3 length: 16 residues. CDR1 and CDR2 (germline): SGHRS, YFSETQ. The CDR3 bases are TGCGCCAGCAGCTTGGACAGGACGTTAGCAGGTTCACCCCTCCACTTT. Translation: CASSLDRTLAGSPLHF.

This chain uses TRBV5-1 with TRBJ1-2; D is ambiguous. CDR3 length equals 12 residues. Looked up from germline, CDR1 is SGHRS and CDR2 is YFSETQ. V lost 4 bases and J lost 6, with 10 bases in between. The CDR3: CASSLGSHGYTF. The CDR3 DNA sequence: TGCGCCAGCAGCCTAGGGTCCCATGGCTACACCTTC.

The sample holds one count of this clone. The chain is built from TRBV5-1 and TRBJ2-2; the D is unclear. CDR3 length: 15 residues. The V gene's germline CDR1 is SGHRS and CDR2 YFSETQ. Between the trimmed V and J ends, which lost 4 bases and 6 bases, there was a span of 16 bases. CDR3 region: CASSAQGPVAGELFF. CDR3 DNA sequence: TGCGCCAGCAGCGCCCAAGGACCGGTAGCCGGGGAGCTGTTTTTT.